The 9 T cell receptor beta chains below were found in one sample sequenced in a study of cytomegalovirus exposure and HLA in healthy donors. The protocol was immunoSEQ multiplex PCR, while the TCRdb copy is restricted to in-frame clones and leaves out a portion. The sample lists 250,000 to 400,000 clones; 88% were seen once. Sequencing was done on a sample of PBMCs. These receptors came from a man aged 30 to 45 in good health and CMV-seronegative.

The V gene is TRBV7-6, the J gene TRBJ2-3; 14 bases agree with TRBD2. The length of the CDR3 is 18 residues. Germline V gene data show CDR1 as SGHVS and CDR2 as FNYEAQ. Trimming took 5 bases from V and 5 from J; bases not matched to a gene: 12. The CDR3 DNA reads TGTGCCAGCAGCCCAAGACTAGCGGGGGGGCCAGGAGTAGATACGCAGTATTTT. Encoded protein: CASSPRLAGGPGVDTQYF.

The genes are TRBV9 and TRBJ2-1; 11 bases align to TRBD2. Per the germline V gene, CDR1 is SGDLS and CDR2 is YYNGEE. The CDR3 is 16 amino acids. Trimming at V came to 4 bases and at J to 5 bases, leaving 8 bases not matched to a gene. CDR3 sequence: CASSSHSGGGNNEQFF. In DNA form, the CDR3 reads TGTGCCAGCAGCTCCCATAGCGGGGGGGGAAACAATGAGCAGTTCTTC.

The chain uses TRBV6-6 and TRBJ2-1, with 10 bases fitting TRBD2. The CDR3 consists of 16 residues. The V gene's germline CDR1 is MNHNY and CDR2 SVGAGI (reference sequence). Trimming cost V 5 bases and J 0 bases; bases outside gene matches: 4. CDR3 in amino acids: CASSILAGISYNEQFF. As DNA, the CDR3 is TGTGCCAGCAGTATACTAGCGGGGATCTCCTACAATGAGCAGTTCTTC.

There are a few counts of this clone. The rearrangement joins TRBV19 to TRBJ1-6, with TRBD1 matching over 9 bases. Germline values: CDR1 LNHDA, CDR2 SQIVND (reference sequence). The trim removed 6 bases at V and 9 bases at J, leaving 3 bases unmatched. This CDR3 contains 13 residues. The CDR3 sequence: CASSGTGRSPLHF. For the CDR3, the DNA is TGTGCCAGTAGCGGGACAGGGCGTTCACCCCTCCACTTT.

The V call is TRBV15, the J call TRBJ2-5; the D gene is possibly TRBD1 (6 bases). Trimming stripped 0 bases from V and 0 bases from J, with 11 bases between. This CDR3 is built from 16 residues. Per the germline V gene, CDR1 is LNHNV and CDR2 is YYDKDF (reference sequence). The CDR3 region is CATSRERGDNQETQYF. In DNA, the CDR3 is TGTGCCACCAGCAGAGAACGAGGGGACAACCAAGAGACCCAGTACTTC.

Notes on this clone: The sample has other DNA sequences that encode this CDR3 too. The chain has TRBV6-5 and TRBJ1-2; 8 bases map to TRBD1. The junction had 6 bases not matched to a gene; V was cut back by 7 bases and J by 2 bases. Germline CDR1 and CDR2: MNHEY and SVGAGI. The CDR3 loop spans 14 amino acids. The CDR3 region is CASTRTGRNYGYTF. The CDR3 DNA sequence: TGTGCCAGCACCAGGACAGGGAGGAACTATGGCTACACCTTC.

V is TRBV19 and J is TRBJ1-1; D might be TRBD1 (5 bases). Trimming left V 8 bases short and J 3 bases short, with 13 bases between. The CDR3 consists of 13 residues. Looked up from germline, CDR1 is LNHDA and CDR2 is SQIVND (reference sequence). The CDR3 is CASSGRRDTEAFF. CDR3 DNA: TGTGCCAGTTCAGGGAGGAGGGACACTGAAGCTTTCTTT. The whole variable domain, filled in from reference TRBV19 and TRBJ1-1, reads DGGITQSPKYLFRKEGQNVTLSCEQNLNHDAMYWYRQDPGQGLRLIYYSQIVNDFQKGDIAEGYSVSREKKESFPLTVTSAQKNPTAFYLCASSGRRDTEAFFGQGTRLTVV.

The V call is TRBV7-9, the J call TRBJ2-1, with 8 bases identical to TRBD2. With V trimmed by 3 bases and J by 8 bases, 9 bases remained unmatched. The CDR3 loop spans 15 amino acids. Germline assignment: CDR1 SEHNR and CDR2 FQNEAQ (reference sequence). CDR3: CASSLSPGGADEQFF. CDR3 nucleotides: TGTGCCAGCAGCTTGAGCCCCGGGGGGGCCGATGAGCAGTTCTTC.

The chain couples TRBV5-1 to TRBJ2-1; 7 positions agree with TRBD1. V trimming: 4 bases; J trimming: 1 base; junction bases outside the gene matches: 5. Germline-derived CDR1 and CDR2 are SGHRS and YFSETQ. This CDR3 is built from 15 residues. The CDR3 region is CASSPAGGSYNEQFF. CDR3 DNA sequence: TGCGCCAGCAGCCCCGCAGGGGGATCCTACAATGAGCAGTTCTTC.